Listed here are 29 T cell receptor beta chains from one sample, sequenced in a study of molecular identifiers for immune sequencing clone quantification. MiXCR, run by TCRdb on the PCR reads, gives a single entry per CDR3 protein. The table lists 300,000 to 400,000 distinct CDR3 sequences, roughly 23% of them singletons. The source material was naive CD8+ T cells from blood, with Jurkat cell RNA spiked in. Subset described: FACS-sorted CD8+CD4-CCR7+CD45RA+ naive T cells. The source of these receptors is a human donor in good health. Some libraries in this study had Jurkat cell RNA spiked in.

Worth noting for this clonotype: A much more abundant neighbour one base away suggests this may be a read error. The chain is built from TRBV9 and TRBJ2-3; D tentatively reads TRBD1 or TRBD2 (5 bases each). V lost 0 bases and J lost 1, with 18 bases in between. From germline, CDR1 is SGDLS and CDR2 YYNGEE. This CDR3 region has 18 residues. The chain's CDR3 is CASSVEGESYARTDTQYF. For the CDR3, the DNA is TGTGCCAGCAGCGTAGAAGGGGAGAGCTATGCACGCACAGATACGCAGTATTTT.

This clonotype appeared a few times. The chain's CDR3 is CSARATSGHYEQYF. The CDR3 DNA reads TGCAGTGCTAGAGCGACTAGCGGGCACTACGAGCAGTACTTC. V is TRBV20-1 and J is TRBJ2-7, with 10 bases that match TRBD2. The CDR3 extends over 14 amino acids. Germline trimming cut 1 base from V and 3 bases from J; bases unmatched to any gene: 3. Germline V lookup: CDR1 DFQATT, CDR2 SNEGSKA (reference sequence).

The table lists this clonotype with many counts. The chain employs TRBV29-1 and TRBJ2-3; 7 bases agree with TRBD2. CDR3 length equals 13 residues. Per germline, CDR1 SQVTM and CDR2 ANQGSEA. The CDR3 DNA reads as TGCACCCTGGGGGGGAGGGCCAGAGATACGCAGTATTTT. It encodes CTLGGRARDTQYF.

About this clonotype: Being one base from a much bigger clone, this may be a read error. The rearrangement links TRBV12-3 or TRBV12-4 to TRBJ2-5; 8 nucleotides align to TRBD2. Trimming removed 6 bases from V and 13 bases from J; junction bases left unmatched: 22. The CDR3 spans 16 residues. The CDR3 nucleotides are TGTGCCAGCAGCCCAACTAGCGAGGGCCGCGGGAGGTCTTGGTACTTC. The encoded protein is CASSPTSEGRGRSWYF.

This clonotype was recorded at least ten times. The CDR3 reads CASSFGFPETQYF. The CDR3 DNA reads as TGTGCCAGCAGTTTTGGGTTTCCAGAGACCCAGTACTTC. V and J are TRBV12-3 or TRBV12-4 and TRBJ2-5; D gene unclear. The CDR3 totals 13 residues. V dropped 3 bases and J dropped 4 bases, with 9 bases sitting between them.

There are a few counts of this clonotype. CDR3 nucleotide sequence: TGTGCCAGCAGCGAATGGGACAGCAAAACCGGGGAGCTGTTTTTT. This encodes CASSEWDSKTGELFF. The chain carries TRBV9 and TRBJ2-2; 7 nucleotides match TRBD1. V was clipped by 3 bases and J by 5 bases; unmatched bases: 7. Germline-derived CDR1 and CDR2 are SGDLS and YYNGEE. This CDR3 has 15 amino acids.

The J gene is TRBJ2-3, the V gene TRBV20-1, with TRBD2 matching over 13 bases. The CDR3 runs 17 residues. Germline V gives CDR1 DFQATT, CDR2 SNEGSKA (reference sequence). With V trimmed by 6 bases and J by 1 base, 10 bases remained unmatched. CDR3 in amino acids: CSAQGLAGVVGTDTQYF. The CDR3 nucleotides read TGCAGTGCCCAAGGACTAGCGGGAGTTGTCGGCACAGATACGCAGTATTTT.

This clonotype has just a few counts. The V call is TRBV20-1, the J call TRBJ1-4, with TRBD1 as a possible D gene (6 bases). The CDR3 loop spans 15 amino acids. V was trimmed by 2 bases and J by 7 bases, leaving 17 bases between them. CDR1 DFQATT and CDR2 SNEGSKA come from the germline V gene (reference sequence). The CDR3 DNA follows: TGCAGTGCTAGAACGAGAGCGGGGGGCGGTGAAAAACTGTTTTTT. Translating gives CSARTRAGGGEKLFF.

This clonotype was seen repeatedly, ten times or more. V gene TRBV27 combines with J gene TRBJ1-1, with 11 positions matching TRBD1. CDR1 and CDR2 (germline): MNHEY, SMNVEV (reference sequence). The CDR3 runs to 16 residues. V was pared by 1 base and J by 6 bases, with 7 bases of the junction left unmatched. The CDR3 nucleotides are TGTGCCAGCAGTTTATTAGGGACAGGGGGTTCGGCTGAAGCTTTCTTT. Translated, it gives CASSLLGTGGSAEAFF.

This clonotype was seen at least ten times. J is TRBJ1-4 and V is TRBV5-4; D is undetermined. Trimming took off 5 bases at V and 4 bases at J, with 18 bases between the two ends. The length of the CDR3 is 16 residues. Germline CDR1 SGHNT, CDR2 YYREEE (reference sequence). CDR3 sequence: CASSHSEGNGNEKLFF. The CDR3 DNA is TGTGCCAGCAGTCATTCTGAGGGAAATGGTAATGAAAAACTGTTTTTT.

The chain employs TRBV5-1 and TRBJ2-7; 11 bases match TRBD1. Germline V CDR1 and CDR2: SGHRS, YFSETQ. There are 15 residues in the CDR3. J lost 5 bases, V lost 0 bases, and 4 bases had no gene match. The DNA of the CDR3 is TGCGCCAGCAGCTTGGGGACAGGGGGCTTCGACGAGCAGTACTTC. It yields the protein CASSLGTGGFDEQYF.

This clonotype was recorded many times. This chain connects TRBV20-1 to TRBJ2-6; no firm D call. Germline V gives CDR1 DFQATT, CDR2 SNEGSKA (reference sequence). The CDR3 contains 15 residues. The ends were cut back, 0 bases at V and 0 bases at J, with 6 bases in the middle. The CDR3 coding sequence is TGCAGTGCTAGAGATGGCAACTCTGGGGCCAACGTCCTGACTTTC. As protein: CSARDGNSGANVLTF.

This clonotype showed up many times. In DNA, the CDR3 is TGTGCCAGCAGCTTGTTTGTATCACCGGGCGAGCAGTACTTC. Protein sequence: CASSLFVSPGEQYF. The chain uses TRBV5-6 and TRBJ2-7, with D unclear. Trimming removed 1 base at V and 6 bases at J, with 14 bases between. This CDR3 spans 14 amino acids. In germline, CDR1 is SGHDT, CDR2 YYEEEE. Supplemented by reference TRBV5-6 and TRBJ2-7, the full variable domain reads DAGVTQSPTHLIKTRGQQVTLRCSPKSGHDTVSWYQQALGQGPQFIFQYYEEEERQRGNFPDRFSGHQFPNYSSELNVNALLLGDSALYLCASSLFVSPGEQYFGPGTRLTVT.

This clonotype came up many times. The chain employs TRBV7-9 and TRBJ1-1, with D unclear. The CDR3 length is 17 residues. Trimming removed 4 bases at V and 1 base at J, with 19 bases between. The germline V gene has CDR1 SEHNR and CDR2 FQNEAQ (reference sequence). The CDR3 sequence: CASSWPSGSWRNTEAFF. The CDR3 DNA reads TGTGCCAGCAGCTGGCCGAGCGGCTCATGGAGGAACACTGAAGCTTTCTTT.

In this sample, this clonotype turned up many times. The chain recombines TRBV27 with TRBJ2-2; no definite D call. In germline, CDR1 is MNHEY, CDR2 SMNVEV (reference sequence). Trimming shortened V by 5 bases and J by 1 base, and 8 bases separated the two germline ends. The CDR3 extends over 14 amino acids. The CDR3 DNA reads as TGTGCCAGCAGTCCGTCACTGAACACCGGGGAGCTGTTTTTT. Translation: CASSPSLNTGELFF.

This clonotype was detected a few times. The chain links TRBV30 to TRBJ2-7, with TRBD1 matching 9 bases. Per the germline V gene, CDR1 is GTSNPN and CDR2 is SVGIG (reference sequence). V lost 1 base, J lost 4 bases, and 5 bases stayed unmatched. The CDR3 runs to 14 residues. CDR3 in DNA: TGTGCCTGGAGTGCGGGACAGGGTACTTACGAGCAGTACTTC. Encoded protein: CAWSAGQGTYEQYF.

The chain carries TRBV7-3 and TRBJ2-7; D is unclear. Deletions cut 5 bases from V and 2 bases from J, with 16 bases between. This CDR3 spans 15 amino acids. In germline, CDR1 is SGHTA, CDR2 FQGTGA. CDR3 bases: TGTGCCAGCAGCCTCAATCTGATCGGTCCCTACGAGCAGTACTTC. Residues: CASSLNLIGPYEQYF.

This clonotype was recorded a few times. This chain joins TRBV27 and TRBJ2-3, with D uncertain. From germline, CDR1 is MNHEY and CDR2 SMNVEV (reference sequence). The CDR3 loop spans 14 amino acids. V dropped 3 bases and J dropped 0 bases, with 7 bases sitting between them. CDR3 sequence reads: CASSFFPSTDTQYF. The CDR3 bases are TGTGCCAGCAGTTTTTTCCCTAGCACAGATACGCAGTATTTT.

Only a few counts were recorded for this clonotype. The rearrangement links TRBV12-3 or TRBV12-4 to TRBJ2-3; TRBD2 might be the D (5 bases). V shed 4 bases and J shed 4 bases, with 12 bases lying between them. The CDR3 totals 14 residues. The CDR3 DNA reads TGTGCCAGCAGTTCGGACCACGGGGCAGATACGCAGTATTTT. As protein: CASSSDHGADTQYF.

This clonotype was counted many times. V gene TRBV7-8 combines with J gene TRBJ2-2; no clear D. The germline gives CDR1 SGHVS, CDR2 FQNEAQ. This CDR3 has 13 residues. Trimming pared 5 bases from V and 4 bases from J, leaving 8 bases between. The CDR3 loop is CASSLPVTGELFF. DNA of the CDR3: TGTGCCAGCAGCCTCCCAGTCACCGGGGAGCTGTTTTTT.

The J gene is TRBJ2-1, the V gene TRBV11-2; no clear D gene. Germline CDR1 reads SGHAT; CDR2 reads FQNNGV. Trimming took off 2 bases at V and 0 bases at J, with 5 bases between the two ends. The CDR3 is 14 amino acids. CDR3 residues: CASSLTASYNEQFF. CDR3 nucleotides: TGTGCCAGCAGCTTAACAGCCTCCTACAATGAGCAGTTCTTC.

This clonotype came up a few times. The DNA of the CDR3 is TGTGCCAGCAGCTTAGGGACAGGGGAGACCTACGAGCAGTACTTC. Translation gives CASSLGTGETYEQYF. The gene calls are TRBV7-9 and TRBJ2-7; 9 positions agree with TRBD1. Trimming removed 1 base from V and 2 bases from J; junction bases left unmatched: 3. This CDR3 contains 15 residues. Germline loops: CDR1 SEHNR, CDR2 FQNEAQ (reference sequence).

This clonotype appeared many times. This chain links TRBV12-3 or TRBV12-4 with TRBJ1-1; perhaps TRBD1 as D (5 bases). CDR3 length: 13 residues. Trimming pared 7 bases from V and 5 bases from J, leaving 14 bases between. CDR3 region: CASNQGAWTEAFF. CDR3 nucleotide sequence: TGTGCCAGCAATCAGGGTGCGTGGACTGAAGCTTTCTTT.

This clonotype was detected many times. The V and J genes are TRBV12-3 or TRBV12-4 and TRBJ1-1; D gene unclear. V was cut by 1 base and J by 2 bases, with 8 bases left in between. The CDR3 is 14 amino acids. The CDR3 region is CASSLGQANTEAFF. As DNA, the CDR3 is TGTGCCAGCAGTTTAGGTCAGGCCAACACTGAAGCTTTCTTT.

Comments on this clonotype: Relative to the germline gene, one junction end is altered; a read error may explain this. The rearrangement links TRBV6-5 to TRBJ1-4, with D unclear. The CDR3 is 14 residues long. Germline V CDR1 and CDR2: MNHEY, SVGAGI. This chain's CDR3 is CASSHSGRTKELFF. The CDR3 nucleotides are TGTGCCAGCAGTCACTCTGGCAGGACGAAAGAACTGTTTTTT.

V is TRBV12-3 or TRBV12-4 and J is TRBJ2-3; the D gene is possibly TRBD2 (7 bases). V lost 3 bases and J 2 bases, leaving 12 bases between the germline ends. There are 15 residues in the CDR3. CDR3: CASSLVRGLTDTQYF. In DNA, the CDR3 is TGTGCCAGCAGTTTGGTGCGGGGGCTCACAGATACGCAGTATTTT.

The rearrangement joins TRBV18 to TRBJ2-5, with TRBD1 identical over 7 bases. From germline, CDR1 is KGHSH and CDR2 LQKENI. The V gene end was trimmed by 2 bases and the J gene end by 1 base; junction bases not matched to a gene: 7. This CDR3 has 16 amino acids. The CDR3: CASSPTGTEAQETQYF. CDR3 in DNA: TGTGCCAGCTCACCAACCGGGACAGAGGCCCAAGAGACCCAGTACTTC.

This clonotype was recorded a few times. The chain is built from TRBV3-1 and TRBJ1-5; 8 bases are a match to TRBD1. V was clipped by 1 base and J by 7 bases; unmatched bases: 9. Germline V gene data show CDR1 as LGHDT and CDR2 as YNNKEL (reference sequence). The CDR3 covers 16 residues. The CDR3 region has the DNA TGTGCCAGCAGCCAAGGTAGGCAGGGGGCCTGGCAGCCCCAGCATTTT. Translating gives CASSQGRQGAWQPQHF.

The chain recombines TRBV4-3 with TRBJ2-7; D not resolved. Germline-derived CDR1 and CDR2 are LGHNA and YSLEER. V shed 1 base and J shed 4 bases, with 14 bases lying between them. The CDR3 is 15 residues long. The CDR3 spells CASSQVRGVFYEQYF. DNA for the CDR3: TGCGCCAGCAGCCAAGTCAGAGGAGTCTTTTACGAGCAGTACTTC.